This entry features one TCR beta chain sequence. Its antigen remains unknown. This sample stems from a study of cytomegalovirus exposure and HLA in healthy donors. The study's findings and limits: Immune exposure was documented only through CMV serostatus. Presence/absence analyses assumed roughly uniform sequencing depth across donors. Owing to their indistinguishability, certain V segments, notably TRBV6-2 and TRBV6-3, were excluded.

This PCR relied on a set of 60 Vbeta primers and 13 Jbeta primers. This table comes from immunoSEQ multiplex PCR, and its TCRdb copy is limited to in-frame clones, with some not included. The sample has some 200,000 clones, roughly 80% seen once; the top ten hold nearly 3%. Germline V gene data show CDR1 as DFQATT and CDR2 as SNEGSKA (reference sequence). This CDR3 spans 11 amino acids. V lost 7 bases and J lost 7, with 13 bases in between. This chain joins TRBV20-1 and TRBJ1-1; perhaps TRBD1 as D (5 bases). This clonotype was obtained from a woman in her thirties in good health and CMV-seronegative. The sequenced sample consisted of PBMCs. The CDR3 sequence: CSVHGGNEAFF. The CDR3 region has the DNA TGCAGTGTGCATGGGGGGAATGAAGCTTTCTTT.